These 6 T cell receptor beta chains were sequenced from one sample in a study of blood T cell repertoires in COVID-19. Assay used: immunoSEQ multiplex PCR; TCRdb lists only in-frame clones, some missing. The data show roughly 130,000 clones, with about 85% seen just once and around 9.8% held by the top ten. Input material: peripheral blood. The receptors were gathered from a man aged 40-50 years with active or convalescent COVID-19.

As DNA, the CDR3 is TGTGCCAGCAGTGTAGAGTCGGGTAACGGCTACACCTTC. It codes for CASSVESGNGYTF. This sequence joins TRBV2 and TRBJ1-2; the D is unclear. The length of the CDR3 is 13 residues. The V and J ends lost 4 bases and 8 bases respectively, with 14 bases between them. CDR1 is SNHLY, CDR2 FYNNEI, per germline. The full variable domain, completed using reference TRBV2 and TRBJ1-2, is EPEVTQTPSHQVTQMGQEVILRCVPISNHLYFYWYRQILGQKVEFLVSFYNNEISEKSEIFDDQFSVERPDGSNFTLKIRSTKLEDSAMYFCASSVESGNGYTFGSGTRLTVV.

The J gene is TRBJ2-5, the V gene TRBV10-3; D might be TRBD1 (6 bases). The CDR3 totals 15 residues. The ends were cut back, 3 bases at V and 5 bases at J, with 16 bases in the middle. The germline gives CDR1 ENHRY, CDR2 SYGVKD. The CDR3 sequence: CAISDRRGGLETQYF. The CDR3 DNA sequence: TGTGCCATCAGTGACCGTCGTGGGGGCCTGGAGACCCAGTACTTC.

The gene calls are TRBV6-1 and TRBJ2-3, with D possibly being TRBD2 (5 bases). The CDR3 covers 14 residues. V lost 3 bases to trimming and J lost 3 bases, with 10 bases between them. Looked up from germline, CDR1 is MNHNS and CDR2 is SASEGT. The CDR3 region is CASSDSAPTDTQYF. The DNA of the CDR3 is TGTGCCAGCAGTGATAGCGCCCCAACAGATACGCAGTATTTT.

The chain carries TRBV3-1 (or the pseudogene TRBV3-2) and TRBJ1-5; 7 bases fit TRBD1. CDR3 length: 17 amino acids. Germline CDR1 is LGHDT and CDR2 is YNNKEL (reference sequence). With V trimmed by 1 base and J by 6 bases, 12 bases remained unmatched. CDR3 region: CASSQGSGGGGGQPQHF. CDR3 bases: TGTGCCAGCAGCCAAGGATCAGGAGGGGGCGGAGGTCAGCCCCAGCATTTT.

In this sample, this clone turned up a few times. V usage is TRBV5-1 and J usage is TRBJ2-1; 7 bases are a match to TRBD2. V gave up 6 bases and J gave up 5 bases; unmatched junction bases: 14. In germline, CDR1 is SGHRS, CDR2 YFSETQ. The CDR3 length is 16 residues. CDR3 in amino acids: CASTQLRDYQNNEQFF. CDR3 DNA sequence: TGCGCCAGCACCCAACTCCGGGACTACCAAAACAATGAGCAGTTCTTC.

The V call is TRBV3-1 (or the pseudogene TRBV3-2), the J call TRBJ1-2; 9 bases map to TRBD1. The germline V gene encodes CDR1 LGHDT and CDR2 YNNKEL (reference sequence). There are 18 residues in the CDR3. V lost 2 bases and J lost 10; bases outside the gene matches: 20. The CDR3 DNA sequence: TGTGCCAGCAGCCAACAACCGGGACAGGGTTTGGGGTTCCGAGACTACACCTTC. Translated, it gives CASSQQPGQGLGFRDYTF.